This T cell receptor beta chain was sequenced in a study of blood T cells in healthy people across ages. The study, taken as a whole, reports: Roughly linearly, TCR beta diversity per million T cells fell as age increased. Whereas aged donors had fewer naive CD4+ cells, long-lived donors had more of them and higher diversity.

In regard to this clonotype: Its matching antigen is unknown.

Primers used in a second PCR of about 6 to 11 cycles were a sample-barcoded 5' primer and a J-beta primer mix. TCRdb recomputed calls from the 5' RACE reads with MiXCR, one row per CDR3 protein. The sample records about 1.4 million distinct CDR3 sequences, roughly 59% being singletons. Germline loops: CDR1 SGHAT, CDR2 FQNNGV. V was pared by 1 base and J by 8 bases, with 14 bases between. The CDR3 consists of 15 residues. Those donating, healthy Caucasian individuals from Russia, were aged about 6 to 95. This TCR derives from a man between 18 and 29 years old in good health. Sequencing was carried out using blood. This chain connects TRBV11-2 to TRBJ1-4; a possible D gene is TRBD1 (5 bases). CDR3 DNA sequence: TGTGCCAGCAGCTTAGTGAGGGGAATTTACGAAAAACTGTTTTTT. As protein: CASSLVRGIYEKLFF.